Following are 27 T cell receptor beta chains from one sample sequenced in a study of cytomegalovirus exposure and HLA in healthy donors. The data were produced by immunoSEQ multiplex PCR, yet TCRdb's version contains in-frame clones alone and is incomplete. Of tens of thousands of clones in the sample, just under 95% were seen once. The sample was PBMCs. All receptors derive from a man aged 18 to 29 in good health and CMV-seropositive.

V and J are TRBV10-1 and TRBJ1-6; D is undetermined. CDR1 WNHNN and CDR2 SYGVQD come from the germline V gene (reference sequence). Trimming shortened V by 3 bases and J by 12 bases, and 18 bases separated the two germline ends. This CDR3 is built from 15 residues. The CDR3 nucleotides read TGCGCCAGCAGTGATAGAGAACCTCGGGGTGGACCCCTCCACTTT. It yields the protein CASSDREPRGGPLHF.

The chain recombines TRBV6-1 with TRBJ1-5, with a possible D match to TRBD1 (5 bases). This CDR3 comprises 19 residues. Deletions cut 0 bases from V and 0 bases from J, with 18 bases between. Germline loops: CDR1 MNHNS, CDR2 SASEGT. The CDR3 is CASSEALNWGVYSNQPQHF. CDR3 DNA: TGTGCCAGCAGTGAAGCCCTAAACTGGGGGGTATATAGCAATCAGCCCCAGCATTTT.

The chain uses TRBV7-9 and TRBJ2-3, with TRBD1 identical over 9 bases. The V and J ends lost 4 bases and 1 base, in that order; junction bases with no gene match: 3. Per germline, CDR1 SEHNR and CDR2 FQNEAQ (reference sequence). CDR3 length: 15 residues. The CDR3 nucleotides are TGTGCCAGCAGCTCGGGGGACAGGGGCACAGATACGCAGTATTTT. This translates into CASSSGDRGTDTQYF.

The chain links TRBV2 to TRBJ1-2; D is undetermined. The germline CDR1 and CDR2 sequences are SNHLY and FYNNEI. Trimming took off 7 bases at V and 5 bases at J, with 17 bases between the two ends. This CDR3 has 14 residues. CDR3 protein: CASKEASVDYGYTF. CDR3 DNA sequence: TGTGCCAGCAAGGAGGCATCCGTTGATTATGGCTACACCTTC.

The chain recombines TRBV7-9 with TRBJ1-2, with TRBD1 matching 8 bases. Germline values: CDR1 SEHNR, CDR2 FQNEAQ (reference sequence). This CDR3 region has 12 residues. V dropped 5 bases and J dropped 8; count of bases not matched to a gene: 4. DNA for the CDR3: TGTGCCAGCAGCGAGACAGGGGTCGGCTACACCTTC. This translates into CASSETGVGYTF.

This chain links TRBV7-3 with TRBJ2-5; D is possibly TRBD2 (7 bases). The ends were cut back, 2 bases at V and 2 bases at J, with 12 bases in the middle. There are 15 residues in the CDR3. The germline gives CDR1 SGHTA, CDR2 FQGTGA. CDR3 nucleotides: TGTGCCAGCAGCTTAGGCGGGGGCGGGCAAGAGACCCAGTACTTC. It specifies CASSLGGGGQETQYF.

This clone was seen only once. V usage is TRBV28 and J usage is TRBJ2-7; 10 nucleotides agree with TRBD2. The CDR3 spans 16 residues. Germline CDR1 is MDHEN and CDR2 is SYDVKM. The V gene end was trimmed by 4 bases and the J gene end by 3 bases; junction bases not matched to a gene: 9. CDR3: CASSSLRSGRVYEQYF. The CDR3 nucleotides are TGTGCCAGCAGTTCCCTCCGGAGCGGGAGGGTCTACGAGCAGTACTTC.

The chain recombines TRBV28 with TRBJ2-7; TRBD1 matches at 9 bases. Trimming at V came to 9 bases and at J to 6 bases, leaving 9 bases not matched to a gene. Per the germline V gene, CDR1 is MDHEN and CDR2 is SYDVKM. The CDR3 is 13 amino acids. The CDR3 is CASLTGGASEQYF. The CDR3 coding sequence is TGTGCCAGTTTGACAGGGGGGGCGTCCGAGCAGTACTTC.

CDR3 residues: CASTKSRGPSNQPQHF. As DNA, the CDR3 is TGTGCCAGCACAAAGTCCAGGGGTCCTAGCAATCAGCCCCAGCATTTT. The rearrangement uses TRBV2 and TRBJ1-5; TRBD1 might be the D (6 bases). The CDR3 is made up of 16 amino acids. V was pared by 7 bases and J by 0 bases, with 16 bases between. CDR1 is SNHLY, CDR2 FYNNEI, per germline. The complete variable domain, with remaining parts taken from reference TRBV2 and TRBJ1-5, reads EPEVTQTPSHQVTQMGQEVILRCVPISNHLYFYWYRQILGQKVEFLVSFYNNEISEKSEIFDDQFSVERPDGSNFTLKIRSTKLEDSAMYFCASTKSRGPSNQPQHFGDGTRLSIL.

The chain combines TRBV11-2 with TRBJ2-5; TRBD2 aligns across 10 bases. Germline V CDR1 and CDR2: SGHAT, FQNNGV. This CDR3 is 15 amino acids long. V lost 6 bases and J lost 4; bases outside the gene matches: 8. The CDR3 here is CASRSKRGGIETQYF. The CDR3 DNA follows: TGTGCCAGCAGATCAAAGCGGGGGGGCATAGAGACCCAGTACTTC.

The chain joins TRBV7-3 to TRBJ1-1, with D possibly TRBD1 on 5 matching bases. The CDR3 loop spans 14 amino acids. The germline V gene has CDR1 SGHTA and CDR2 FQGTGA. Trimming cost V 2 bases and J 5 bases, with 12 bases left between them. CDR3 bases: TGTGCCAGCAGCTTAGGCAGGGCAGGGACTGAAGCTTTCTTT. Protein product: CASSLGRAGTEAFF.

This chain connects TRBV5-1 to TRBJ2-7, with 7 nucleotides matching TRBD1. The CDR3 sequence is 16 residues long. The V and J ends lost 0 bases and 0 bases, in that order; junction bases with no gene match: 6. Germline V CDR1 and CDR2: SGHRS, YFSETQ. The CDR3 protein is CASSLGIDRASYEQYF. For the CDR3, the DNA is TGCGCCAGCAGCTTGGGGATAGACAGGGCCTCCTACGAGCAGTACTTC.

This chain links TRBV11-3 with TRBJ2-5; D not certain. This CDR3 contains 13 residues. CDR1 and CDR2 (germline): SGHNT, YENEEA. Trimming stripped 5 bases from V and 5 bases from J, with 12 bases between. The CDR3, as DNA: TGTGCCAGCAGCCGGGTTTTGAGGGAGACCCAGTACTTC. Protein sequence: CASSRVLRETQYF.

The V gene is TRBV27, the J gene TRBJ2-3; 11 nucleotides agree with TRBD1. In germline, CDR1 is MNHEY, CDR2 SMNVEV (reference sequence). V lost 4 bases, J lost 4 bases, and 4 bases stayed unmatched. CDR3 length equals 15 residues. The CDR3 DNA reads TGTGCCAGCAGTTCGTGGACAGGGGGCCCAGATACGCAGTATTTT. Its protein product is CASSSWTGGPDTQYF.

This clone is a singleton in its sample. V gene TRBV9 combines with J gene TRBJ1-6; D gene unclear. Per the germline V gene, CDR1 is SGDLS and CDR2 is YYNGEE. V was pared by 0 bases and J by 9 bases, with 7 bases between. CDR3 length equals 13 residues. CDR3 sequence reads: CASSVGQASPLHF. The CDR3 DNA follows: TGTGCCAGCAGCGTAGGGCAGGCTTCACCCCTCCACTTT.

The V and J genes are TRBV5-1 and TRBJ1-4; unclear D gene. CDR3 length equals 13 residues. CDR1 and CDR2 from the germline V gene are SGHRS and YFSETQ. V shed 7 bases and J shed 0 bases, with 7 bases lying between them. The CDR3 DNA follows: TGCGCCAGCCGGAGGGCAACTAATGAAAAACTGTTTTTT. Protein sequence: CASRRATNEKLFF. Full variable domain (rest looked up from reference TRBV5-1 and TRBJ1-4): KAGVTQTPRYLIKTRGQQVTLSCSPISGHRSVSWYQQTPGQGLQFLFEYFSETQRNKGNFPGRFSGRQFSNSRSEMNVSTLELGDSALYLCASRRATNEKLFFGSGTQLSVL.

The V gene is TRBV6-6, the J gene TRBJ2-7, with 7 bases aligning to TRBD2. CDR1 is MNHNY, CDR2 SVGAGI, per germline (reference sequence). The CDR3 is 16 residues long. With 0 bases clipped from V and 0 bases from J, the junction kept 5 bases outside the gene matches. CDR3 sequence (DNA): TGTGCCAGCAGTTACTCGTCCAGCGGGGCCTCCTACGAGCAGTACTTC. Protein product: CASSYSSSGASYEQYF.

The J gene is TRBJ1-2, the V gene TRBV6-6; 7 bases map to TRBD1. V lost 8 bases, J lost 7 bases, and 7 bases stayed unmatched. The CDR3 covers 12 residues. Germline loops: CDR1 MNHNY, CDR2 SVGAGI (reference sequence). CDR3: CASRQGVAGYTF. In DNA, the CDR3 is TGTGCCAGCCGACAGGGCGTCGCTGGCTACACCTTC.

The rearrangement links TRBV7-4 to TRBJ2-5; unclear D gene. The CDR3 loop spans 15 amino acids. Germline V gives CDR1 SGHVT, CDR2 SQSDAQ. Trimming cost V 1 base and J 5 bases, with 14 bases left between them. CDR3 DNA sequence: TGTGCCAGCAGCTTAGAGTTGTCTATGGAGGAGACCCAGTACTTC. The encoded protein is CASSLELSMEETQYF.

This chain links TRBV6-5 with TRBJ1-1, with 7 bases matching TRBD1. Germline V gene lookup returns CDR1 MNHEY and CDR2 SVGAGI. The CDR3 length is 15 residues. Germline trimming cut 7 bases from V and 2 bases from J; bases unmatched to any gene: 10. The CDR3 loop reads CASIIGTASNTEAFF. The DNA for the CDR3 is TGTGCCAGCATTATCGGGACAGCCTCAAACACTGAAGCTTTCTTT.

This chain links TRBV5-6 with TRBJ1-5, with 8 nucleotides matching TRBD1. J was trimmed by 2 bases and V by 3 bases; bases with no gene match: 7. This CDR3 spans 16 amino acids. Germline CDR1 and CDR2: SGHDT and YYEEEE. The CDR3 sequence is CASSSIGTGRNQPQHF. Here the CDR3 DNA reads TGTGCCAGCAGCTCGATCGGGACAGGTCGCAATCAGCCCCAGCATTTT.

The V call is TRBV7-9, the J call TRBJ1-2; maybe TRBD1 (5 bases). There are 15 residues in the CDR3. Germline-derived CDR1 and CDR2 are SEHNR and FQNEAQ (reference sequence). Trimming stripped 5 bases from V and 1 base from J, with 14 bases between. The CDR3 here is CASSPNLGLNYGYTF. In nucleotides, the CDR3 is TGTGCCAGCAGCCCCAACCTGGGACTTAACTATGGCTACACCTTC.

This chain connects TRBV11-1 to TRBJ2-7; 9 bases fit TRBD1. Trimming at V came to 3 bases and at J to 1 base, leaving 4 bases not matched to a gene. CDR3 size: 15 residues. The germline CDR1 and CDR2 sequences are SGHAT and FQDESV (reference sequence). The DNA of the CDR3 is TGTGCCAGCAGCTTTCAAGGACAGGGGTCCTACGAGCAGTACTTC. Its translation: CASSFQGQGSYEQYF.

This chain links TRBV2 with TRBJ2-1; 10 positions agree with TRBD1. Germline-derived CDR1 and CDR2 are SNHLY and FYNNEI. This CDR3 comprises 15 residues. V gave up 5 bases and J gave up 10 bases; unmatched junction bases: 11. CDR3 region: CASSSRTGGGKEQFF. Here the CDR3 DNA reads TGTGCCAGCAGTTCACGGACAGGGGGTGGGAAGGAGCAGTTCTTC. The complete variable domain, with remaining parts taken from reference TRBV2 and TRBJ2-1, reads EPEVTQTPSHQVTQMGQEVILRCVPISNHLYFYWYRQILGQKVEFLVSFYNNEISEKSEIFDDQFSVERPDGSNFTLKIRSTKLEDSAMYFCASSSRTGGGKEQFFGPGTRLTVL.

A single count supports this clone. This chain connects TRBV19 to TRBJ1-2; TRBD1 might be the D (5 bases). V lost 5 bases and J lost 8, with 15 bases in between. The CDR3 loop spans 13 amino acids. Germline CDR1 is LNHDA and CDR2 is SQIVND (reference sequence). The CDR3: CASSLGDSEGYTF. The CDR3 nucleotides read TGTGCCAGTAGTTTGGGTGACAGTGAGGGCTACACCTTC.

The chain has TRBV2 and TRBJ2-6; 7 positions agree with TRBD1. The CDR3 runs 20 residues. Germline assignment: CDR1 SNHLY and CDR2 FYNNEI. Trimming took 9 bases from V and 2 from J; bases not matched to a gene: 22. CDR3 loop: CARREVPGQRTIAGANVLTF. CDR3 sequence (DNA): TGTGCCAGGAGAGAGGTCCCGGGACAGAGGACAATAGCTGGGGCCAACGTCCTGACTTTC.

The DNA for the CDR3 is TGTGCCAGCAGCTTAGCGGGAGGACCCTACGAGCAGTACTTC. Translating it yields CASSLAGGPYEQYF. J is TRBJ2-7 and V is TRBV11-2; the match to TRBD2 covers 7 bases. V lost 1 base to trimming and J lost 2 bases; unmatched junction nucleotides: 2. Germline V gene lookup returns CDR1 SGHAT and CDR2 FQNNGV. This CDR3 has 14 amino acids.